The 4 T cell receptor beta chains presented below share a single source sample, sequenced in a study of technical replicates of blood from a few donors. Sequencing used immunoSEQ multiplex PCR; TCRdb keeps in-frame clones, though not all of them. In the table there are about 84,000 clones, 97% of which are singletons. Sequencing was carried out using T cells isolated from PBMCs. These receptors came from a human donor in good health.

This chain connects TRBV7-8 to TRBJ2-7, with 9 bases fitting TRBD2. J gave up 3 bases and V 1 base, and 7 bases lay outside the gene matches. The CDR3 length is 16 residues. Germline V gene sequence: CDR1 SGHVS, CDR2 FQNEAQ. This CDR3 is CASSLEGGLAYYEQYF. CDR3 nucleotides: TGTGCCAGCAGCTTAGAGGGTGGACTAGCGTACTACGAGCAGTACTTC.

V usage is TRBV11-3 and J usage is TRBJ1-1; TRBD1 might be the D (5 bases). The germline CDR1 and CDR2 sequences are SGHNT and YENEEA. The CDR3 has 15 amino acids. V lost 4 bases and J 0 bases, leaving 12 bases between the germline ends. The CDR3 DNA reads TGTGCCAGCAGCTCTCACAGGAGTATGAACACTGAAGCTTTCTTT. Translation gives CASSSHRSMNTEAFF.

The CDR3 loop reads CASSQRLAGGFGEQFF. DNA of the CDR3: TGTGCCAGCAGCCAACGACTAGCGGGAGGTTTCGGTGAGCAGTTCTTC. The rearrangement uses TRBV4-2 and TRBJ2-1; TRBD2 matches at 13 bases. There are 16 residues in the CDR3. V trimming: 2 bases; J trimming: 9 bases; junction bases outside the gene matches: 7. Per germline, CDR1 LGHNA and CDR2 YNFKEQ.

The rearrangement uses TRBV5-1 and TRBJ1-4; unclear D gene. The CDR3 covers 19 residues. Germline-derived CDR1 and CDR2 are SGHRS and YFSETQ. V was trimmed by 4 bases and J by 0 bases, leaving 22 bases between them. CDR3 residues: CASSPDKNRVSATNEKLFF. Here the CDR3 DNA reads TGCGCCAGCAGCCCCGACAAGAACAGAGTCTCAGCAACTAATGAAAAACTGTTTTTT.